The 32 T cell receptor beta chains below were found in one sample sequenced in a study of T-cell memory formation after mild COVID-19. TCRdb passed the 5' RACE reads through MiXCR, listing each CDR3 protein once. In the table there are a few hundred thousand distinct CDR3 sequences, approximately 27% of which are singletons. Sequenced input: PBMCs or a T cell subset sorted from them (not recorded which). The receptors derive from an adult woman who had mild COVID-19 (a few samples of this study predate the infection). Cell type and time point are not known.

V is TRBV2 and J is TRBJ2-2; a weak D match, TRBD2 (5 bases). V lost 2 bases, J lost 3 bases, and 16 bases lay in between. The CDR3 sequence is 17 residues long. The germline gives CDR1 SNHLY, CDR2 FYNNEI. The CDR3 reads CASSENRRAGYTGELFF. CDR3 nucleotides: TGTGCCAGCAGTGAAAATCGGCGGGCAGGTTACACCGGGGAGCTGTTTTTT.

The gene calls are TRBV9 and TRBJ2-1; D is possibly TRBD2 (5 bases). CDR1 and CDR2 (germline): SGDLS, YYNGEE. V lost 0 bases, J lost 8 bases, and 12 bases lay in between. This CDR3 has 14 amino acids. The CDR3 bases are TGTGCCAGCAGCGTAGTCCAATTCGGGGATGAGCAGTTCTTC. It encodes CASSVVQFGDEQFF. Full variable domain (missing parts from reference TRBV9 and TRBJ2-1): DSGVTQTPKHLITATGQRVTLRCSPRSGDLSVYWYQQSLDQGLQFLIQYYNGEERAKGNILERFSAQQFPDLHSELNLSSLELGDSALYFCASSVVQFGDEQFFGPGTRLTVL.

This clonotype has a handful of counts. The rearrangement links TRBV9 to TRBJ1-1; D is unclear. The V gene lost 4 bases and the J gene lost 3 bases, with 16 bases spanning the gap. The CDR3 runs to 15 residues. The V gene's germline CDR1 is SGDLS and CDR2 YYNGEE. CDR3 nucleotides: TGTGCCAGCAGCCCCCGTAGAGGCGACGACACTGAAGCTTTCTTT. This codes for CASSPRRGDDTEAFF.

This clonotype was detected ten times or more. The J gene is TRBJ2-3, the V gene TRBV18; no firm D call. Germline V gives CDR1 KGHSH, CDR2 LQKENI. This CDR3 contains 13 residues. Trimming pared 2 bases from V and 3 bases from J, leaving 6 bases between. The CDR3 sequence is CASSPSGTDTQYF. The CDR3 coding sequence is TGTGCCAGCTCACCATCCGGGACAGATACGCAGTATTTT. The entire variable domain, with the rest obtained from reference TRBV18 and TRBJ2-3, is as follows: NAGVMQNPRHLVRRRGQEARLRCSPMKGHSHVYWYRQLPEEGLKFMVYLQKENIIDESGMPKERFSAEFPKEGPSILRIQQVVRGDSAAYFCASSPSGTDTQYFGPGTRLTVL.

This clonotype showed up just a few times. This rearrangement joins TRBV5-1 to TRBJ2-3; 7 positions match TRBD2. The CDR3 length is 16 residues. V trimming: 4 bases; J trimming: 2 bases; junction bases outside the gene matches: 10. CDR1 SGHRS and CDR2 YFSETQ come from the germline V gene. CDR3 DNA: TGCGCCAGCAGCCCGGCTAGCGGCTATCTCACAGATACGCAGTATTTT. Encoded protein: CASSPASGYLTDTQYF.

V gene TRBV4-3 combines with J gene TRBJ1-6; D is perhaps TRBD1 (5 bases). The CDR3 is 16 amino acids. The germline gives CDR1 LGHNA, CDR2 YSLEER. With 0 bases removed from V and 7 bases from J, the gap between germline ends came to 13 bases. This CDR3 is CASSQDSGAGNSPLHF. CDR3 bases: TGCGCCAGCAGCCAAGATAGTGGGGCGGGAAATTCACCCCTCCACTTT.

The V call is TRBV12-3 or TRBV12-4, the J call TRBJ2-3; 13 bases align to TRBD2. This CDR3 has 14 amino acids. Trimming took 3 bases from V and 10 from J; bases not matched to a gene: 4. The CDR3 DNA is TGTGCCAGCAGTTTTGGGACTAGCGGGACTGCGCAGTATTTT. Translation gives CASSFGTSGTAQYF.

The CDR3 nucleotides read TGTGCCAGCAGTGAAGGCGGGGGTTACTCCTACGAGCAGTACTTC. Protein product: CASSEGGGYSYEQYF. The rearrangement uses TRBV2 and TRBJ2-7; 7 nucleotides line up with TRBD2. The junction had 3 bases not matched to a gene; V was cut back by 1 base and J by 0 bases. The CDR3 extends over 15 amino acids. Per the germline V gene, CDR1 is SNHLY and CDR2 is FYNNEI.

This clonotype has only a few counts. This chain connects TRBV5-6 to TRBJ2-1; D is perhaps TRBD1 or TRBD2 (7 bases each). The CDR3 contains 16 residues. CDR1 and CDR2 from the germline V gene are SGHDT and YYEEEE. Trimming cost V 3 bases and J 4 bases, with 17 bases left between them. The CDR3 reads CASSSVTGRGYNEQFF. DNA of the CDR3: TGTGCCAGCAGCTCGGTGACAGGGAGGGGATACAATGAGCAGTTCTTC.

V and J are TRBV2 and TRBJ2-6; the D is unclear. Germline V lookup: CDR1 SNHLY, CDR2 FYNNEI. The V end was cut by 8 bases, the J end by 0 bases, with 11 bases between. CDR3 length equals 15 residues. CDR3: CASSGYSSGANVLTF. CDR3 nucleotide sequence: TGTGCCAGCTCAGGTTACAGCTCTGGGGCCAACGTCCTGACTTTC. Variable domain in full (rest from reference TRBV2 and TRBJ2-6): EPEVTQTPSHQVTQMGQEVILRCVPISNHLYFYWYRQILGQKVEFLVSFYNNEISEKSEIFDDQFSVERPDGSNFTLKIRSTKLEDSAMYFCASSGYSSGANVLTFGAGSRLTVL.

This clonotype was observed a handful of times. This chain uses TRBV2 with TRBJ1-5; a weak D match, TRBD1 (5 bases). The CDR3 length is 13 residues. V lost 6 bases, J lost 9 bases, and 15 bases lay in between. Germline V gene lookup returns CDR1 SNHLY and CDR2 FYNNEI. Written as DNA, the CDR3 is TGTGCCAGCAGGAGTGGGGGGGGACTGCCCCAGCATTTT. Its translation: CASRSGGGLPQHF.

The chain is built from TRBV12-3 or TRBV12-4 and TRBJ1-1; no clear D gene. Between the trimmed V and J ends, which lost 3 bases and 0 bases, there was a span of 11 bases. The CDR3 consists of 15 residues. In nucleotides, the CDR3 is TGTGCCAGCAGTTTTCGGGCCAGTGTGAACACTGAAGCTTTCTTT. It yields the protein CASSFRASVNTEAFF.

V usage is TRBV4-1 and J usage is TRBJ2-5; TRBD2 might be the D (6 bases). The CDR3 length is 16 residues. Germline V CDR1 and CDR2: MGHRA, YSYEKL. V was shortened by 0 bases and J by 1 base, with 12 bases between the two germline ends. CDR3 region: CASSQELGSAQETQYF. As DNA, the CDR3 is TGCGCCAGCAGCCAAGAACTCGGGAGTGCCCAAGAGACCCAGTACTTC.

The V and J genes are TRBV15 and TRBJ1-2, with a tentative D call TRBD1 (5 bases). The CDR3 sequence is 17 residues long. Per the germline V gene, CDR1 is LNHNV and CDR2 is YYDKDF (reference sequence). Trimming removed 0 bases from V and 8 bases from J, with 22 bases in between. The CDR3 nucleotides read TGTGCCACCAGCAGAGAATACCAGGGAGCTTCAGGATGGGGCTACACCTTC. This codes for CATSREYQGASGWGYTF.

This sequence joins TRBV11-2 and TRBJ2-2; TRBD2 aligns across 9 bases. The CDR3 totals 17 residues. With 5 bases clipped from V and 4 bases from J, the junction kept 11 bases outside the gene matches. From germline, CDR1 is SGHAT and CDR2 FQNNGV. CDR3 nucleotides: TGTGCCAGCAGCCCCAAACAGCGGCGGGGGGGCACCGGGGAGCTGTTTTTT. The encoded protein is CASSPKQRRGGTGELFF. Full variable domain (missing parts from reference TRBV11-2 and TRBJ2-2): EAGVAQSPRYKIIEKRQSVAFWCNPISGHATLYWYQQILGQGPKLLIQFQNNGVVDDSQLPKDRFSAERLKGVDSTLKIQPAKLEDSAVYLCASSPKQRRGGTGELFFGEGSRLTVL.

The CDR3 DNA is TGTGCCAGCAGTTTTTCCCGATCACCCCTCCACTTT. This translates into CASSFSRSPLHF. This chain uses TRBV12-3 or TRBV12-4 with TRBJ1-6; D gene uncertain. V gave up 3 bases and J gave up 10 bases, with 7 bases separating them. The CDR3 runs 12 residues.

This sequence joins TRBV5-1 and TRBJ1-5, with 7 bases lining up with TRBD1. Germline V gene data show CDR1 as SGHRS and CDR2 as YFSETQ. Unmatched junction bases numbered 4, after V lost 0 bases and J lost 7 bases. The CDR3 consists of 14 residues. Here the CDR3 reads CASSLDTGVQPQHF. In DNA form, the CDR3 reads TGCGCCAGCAGCTTGGATACAGGGGTACAGCCCCAGCATTTT.

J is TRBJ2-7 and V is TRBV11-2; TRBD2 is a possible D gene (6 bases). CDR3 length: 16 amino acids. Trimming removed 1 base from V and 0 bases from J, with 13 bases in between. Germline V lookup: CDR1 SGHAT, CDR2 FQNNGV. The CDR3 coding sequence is TGTGCCAGCAGCTTAGGTTCGGGGGTAAACTCCTACGAGCAGTACTTC. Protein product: CASSLGSGVNSYEQYF.

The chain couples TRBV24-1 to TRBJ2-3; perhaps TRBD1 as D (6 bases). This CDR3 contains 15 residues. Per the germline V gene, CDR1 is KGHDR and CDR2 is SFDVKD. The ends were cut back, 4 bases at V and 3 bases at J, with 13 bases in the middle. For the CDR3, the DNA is TGTGCCACCAGTGACACCAGAGGACAGACAGATACGCAGTATTTT. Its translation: CATSDTRGQTDTQYF.

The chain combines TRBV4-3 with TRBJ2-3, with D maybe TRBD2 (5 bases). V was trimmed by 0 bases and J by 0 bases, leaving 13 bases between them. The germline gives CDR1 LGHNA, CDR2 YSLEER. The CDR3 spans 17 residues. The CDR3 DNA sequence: TGCGCCAGCAGCCAAGATACCAGCGGAGCAAGCACAGATACGCAGTATTTT. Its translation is CASSQDTSGASTDTQYF.

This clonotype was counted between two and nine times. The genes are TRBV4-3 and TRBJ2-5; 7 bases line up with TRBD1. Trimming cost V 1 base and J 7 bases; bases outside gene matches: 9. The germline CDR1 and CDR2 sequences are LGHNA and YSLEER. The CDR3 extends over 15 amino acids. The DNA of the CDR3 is TGCGCCAGCAGCCAAGCCGACAGGGCCCGGGGGACCCAGTACTTC. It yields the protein CASSQADRARGTQYF.

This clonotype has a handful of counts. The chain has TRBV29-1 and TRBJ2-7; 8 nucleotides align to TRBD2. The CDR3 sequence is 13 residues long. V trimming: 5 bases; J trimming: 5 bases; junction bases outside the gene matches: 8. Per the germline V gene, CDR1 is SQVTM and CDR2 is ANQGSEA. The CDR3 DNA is TGCAGCGTTTGCCTCTCGGGGGGGGACGAGCAGTACTTC. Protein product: CSVCLSGGDEQYF.

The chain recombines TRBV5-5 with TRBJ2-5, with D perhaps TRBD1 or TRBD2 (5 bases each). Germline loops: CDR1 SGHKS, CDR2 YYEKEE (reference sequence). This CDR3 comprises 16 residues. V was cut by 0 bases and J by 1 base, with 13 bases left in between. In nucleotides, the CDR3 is TGTGCCAGCAGCTTGGCCGAGGGGTTAAGCCAAGAGACCCAGTACTTC. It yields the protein CASSLAEGLSQETQYF.

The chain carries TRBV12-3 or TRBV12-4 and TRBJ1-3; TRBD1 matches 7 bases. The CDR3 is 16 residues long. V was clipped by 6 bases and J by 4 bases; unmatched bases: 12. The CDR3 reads CASSSRRQGGGNTIYF. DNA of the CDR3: TGTGCCAGCAGCTCCCGTCGACAGGGAGGGGGAAACACCATATATTTT.

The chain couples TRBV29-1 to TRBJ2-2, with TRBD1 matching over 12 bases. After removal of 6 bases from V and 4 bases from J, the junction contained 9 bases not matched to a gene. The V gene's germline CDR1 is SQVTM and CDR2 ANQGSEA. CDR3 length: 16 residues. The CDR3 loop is CSVAPGTGGITGELFF. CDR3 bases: TGCAGCGTCGCACCCGGGACAGGGGGCATCACCGGGGAGCTGTTTTTT.

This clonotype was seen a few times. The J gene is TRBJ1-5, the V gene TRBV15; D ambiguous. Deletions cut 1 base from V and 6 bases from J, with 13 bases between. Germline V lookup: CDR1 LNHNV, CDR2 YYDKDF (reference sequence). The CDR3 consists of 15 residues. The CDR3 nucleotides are TGTGCCACCAGCAGAGCTAGGCAGATTGCTCAGCCCCAGCATTTT. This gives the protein CATSRARQIAQPQHF.

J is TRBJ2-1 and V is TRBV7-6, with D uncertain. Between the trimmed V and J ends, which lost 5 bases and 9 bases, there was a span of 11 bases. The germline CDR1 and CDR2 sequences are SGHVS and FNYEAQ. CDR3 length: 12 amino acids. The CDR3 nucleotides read TGTGCCAGCAGCGCAGTAGAACCTGAGCAGTTCTTC. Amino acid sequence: CASSAVEPEQFF.

The CDR3 DNA reads as TGCGCCAGCAGCTTGGGGATCAGGGTGGCAGACACTGAAGCTTTCTTT. Protein: CASSLGIRVADTEAFF. The rearrangement joins TRBV5-1 to TRBJ1-1; a weak D match, TRBD1 (5 bases). In germline, CDR1 is SGHRS, CDR2 YFSETQ. Trimming took 0 bases from V and 3 from J, leaving 15 bases between them. The CDR3 has 16 amino acids.

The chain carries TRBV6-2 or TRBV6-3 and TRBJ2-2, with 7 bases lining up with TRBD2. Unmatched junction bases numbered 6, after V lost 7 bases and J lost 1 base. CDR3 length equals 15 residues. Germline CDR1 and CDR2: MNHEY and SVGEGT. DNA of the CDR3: TGTGCCAGCAAAAGGGCGGGGGAGAACACCGGGGAGCTGTTTTTT. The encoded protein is CASKRAGENTGELFF.

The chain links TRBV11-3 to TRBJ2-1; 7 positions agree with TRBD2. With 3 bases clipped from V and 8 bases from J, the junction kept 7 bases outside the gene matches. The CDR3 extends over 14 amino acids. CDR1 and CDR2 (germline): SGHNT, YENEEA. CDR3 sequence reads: CASSFEGGRYEQFF. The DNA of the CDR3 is TGTGCCAGCAGCTTTGAAGGCGGGAGATATGAGCAGTTCTTC.

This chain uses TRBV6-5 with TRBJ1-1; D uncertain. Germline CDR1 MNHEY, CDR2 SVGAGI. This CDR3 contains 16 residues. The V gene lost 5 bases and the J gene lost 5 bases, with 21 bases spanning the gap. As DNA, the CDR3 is TGTGCCAGCAGTCACGAGCGGGGAGGGAAGAGGACTGAAGCTTTCTTT. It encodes CASSHERGGKRTEAFF.

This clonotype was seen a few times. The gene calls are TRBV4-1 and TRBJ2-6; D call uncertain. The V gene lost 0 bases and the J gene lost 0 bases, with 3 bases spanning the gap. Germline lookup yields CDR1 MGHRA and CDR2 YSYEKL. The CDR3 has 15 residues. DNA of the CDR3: TGCGCCAGCAGCCAAGATAACTCTGGGGCCAACGTCCTGACTTTC. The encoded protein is CASSQDNSGANVLTF.